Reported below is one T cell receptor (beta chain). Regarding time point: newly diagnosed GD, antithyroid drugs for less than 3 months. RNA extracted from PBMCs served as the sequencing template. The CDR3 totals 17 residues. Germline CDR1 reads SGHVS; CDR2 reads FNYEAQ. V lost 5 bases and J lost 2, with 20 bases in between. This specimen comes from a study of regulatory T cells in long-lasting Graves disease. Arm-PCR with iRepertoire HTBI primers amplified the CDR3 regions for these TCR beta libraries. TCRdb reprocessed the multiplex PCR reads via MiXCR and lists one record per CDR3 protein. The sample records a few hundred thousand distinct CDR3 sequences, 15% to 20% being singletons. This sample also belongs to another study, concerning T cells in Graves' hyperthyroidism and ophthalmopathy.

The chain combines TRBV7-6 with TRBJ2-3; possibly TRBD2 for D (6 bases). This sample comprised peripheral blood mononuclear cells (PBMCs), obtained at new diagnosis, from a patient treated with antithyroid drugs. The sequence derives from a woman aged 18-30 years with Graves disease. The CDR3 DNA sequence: TGTGCCAGCAGCCCCACTTCCGGGGCACTAGCCACAGATACGCAGTATTTT. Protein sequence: CASSPTSGALATDTQYF.